These 25 T cell receptor beta chains share one sample of origin, sequenced in a study of STAT5B mutations in CD4+ large granular lymphocyte leukemia. The method was immunoSEQ multiplex PCR; TCRdb's version includes in-frame clones alone and lacks a portion of them. Among tens of thousands of clones, 60% to 80% were seen once, and the ten largest hold almost 0.65%. The sequencing input was CD4+ T cells from blood buffy coats. Receptors originate from a human donor in good health.

The chain combines TRBV5-8 with TRBJ1-1, with 7 bases aligning to TRBD1. The CDR3 extends over 19 amino acids. Germline V CDR1 and CDR2: SGHTS, YDEGEE. The trim removed 0 bases at V and 0 bases at J, leaving 14 bases unmatched. The DNA for the CDR3 is TGTGCCAGCAGCTTGGGCGGGTTTACAGGGGCGTCGATGAACACTGAAGCTTTCTTT. It encodes CASSLGGFTGASMNTEAFF.

This sequence joins TRBV29-1 and TRBJ2-1; the match to TRBD1 covers 7 bases. The germline V gene encodes CDR1 SQVTM and CDR2 ANQGSEA. CDR3 size: 12 residues. The CDR3 spells CSTLGTDNEQFF. In nucleotides, the CDR3 is TGCAGTACACTAGGGACAGACAATGAGCAGTTCTTC.

The V and J genes are TRBV6-5 and TRBJ2-7; 9 bases are shared with TRBD1. The CDR3 extends over 14 amino acids. The ends lost 6 bases at V and 2 bases at J; junction bases unmatched: 5. CDR1 and CDR2 (germline): MNHEY, SVGAGI. The CDR3 spells CASRIRDRAYEQYF. In nucleotides, the CDR3 is TGTGCCAGCAGGATCCGGGACAGGGCCTACGAGCAGTACTTC.

The chain employs TRBV6-1 and TRBJ2-7; D not certain. The CDR3 length is 14 residues. CDR1 and CDR2 from the germline V gene are MNHNS and SASEGT. V was pared by 4 bases and J by 0 bases, with 10 bases between. CDR3 DNA sequence: TGTGCCAGCAGTGTGATGCCGGACTCCTACGAGCAGTACTTC. Its translation: CASSVMPDSYEQYF.

The genes are TRBV7-2 and TRBJ2-7; D not resolved. The CDR3 has 14 residues. Germline V gene lookup returns CDR1 SGHTA and CDR2 FQGNSA. V gave up 5 bases and J gave up 2 bases, with 13 bases separating them. CDR3 amino acids: CASSPVLPTYEQYF. The DNA for the CDR3 is TGTGCCAGCAGCCCTGTCCTCCCGACCTACGAGCAGTACTTC.

V is TRBV29-1 and J is TRBJ2-7; 11 bases map to TRBD1. CDR1 SQVTM and CDR2 ANQGSEA come from the germline V gene. The CDR3 is made up of 14 amino acids. J gave up 3 bases and V 2 bases, and 3 bases lay outside the gene matches. Here the CDR3 reads CSVEPGQGGYEQYF. The CDR3 bases are TGCAGCGTTGAACCGGGACAGGGGGGCTACGAGCAGTACTTC.

This clone was found a few times. The genes are TRBV30 and TRBJ1-5, with TRBD1 identical over 8 bases. Germline CDR1 and CDR2: GTSNPN and SVGIG (reference sequence). With 0 bases clipped from V and 6 bases from J, the junction kept 13 bases outside the gene matches. The CDR3 loop spans 17 amino acids. CDR3 sequence: CAWSVGGPGGVSQPQHF. The CDR3 DNA reads TGTGCCTGGAGTGTAGGGGGTCCAGGGGGCGTGAGTCAGCCCCAGCATTTT.

The chain uses TRBV4-2 and TRBJ2-7; D is uncertain. V lost 0 bases and J lost 1, with 7 bases in between. The CDR3 consists of 14 residues. The germline V gene has CDR1 LGHNA and CDR2 YNFKEQ. The CDR3 region is CASSQELQSYEQYF. The CDR3 nucleotides read TGTGCCAGCAGCCAAGAGTTACAGTCCTACGAGCAGTACTTC.

The chain recombines TRBV5-1 with TRBJ2-7, with D tentatively TRBD1 (5 bases). The germline CDR1 and CDR2 sequences are SGHRS and YFSETQ. With 0 bases removed from V and 3 bases from J, the gap between germline ends came to 16 bases. The CDR3 is made up of 16 amino acids. CDR3 coding DNA: TGCGCCAGCAGCTTGGGGTCAGGGCTAGGTAACTACGAGCAGTACTTC. It encodes CASSLGSGLGNYEQYF.

This clone has more than one count but fewer than ten. This chain uses TRBV12-5 with TRBJ1-6; D remains unclear. The CDR3 contains 12 residues. V was shortened by 1 base and J by 8 bases, with 3 bases between the two germline ends. Germline CDR1 and CDR2: LGHNT and FRNRAP. The CDR3 region is CASGLGDSPLHF. The CDR3 bases are TGTGCTAGTGGTTTGGGTGATTCACCCCTCCACTTT.

This rearrangement joins TRBV29-1 to TRBJ2-7; no definite D call. Germline assignment: CDR1 SQVTM and CDR2 ANQGSEA. The CDR3 has 11 residues. V was trimmed by 0 bases and J by 3 bases, leaving 3 bases between them. CDR3 in amino acids: CSVEENYEQYF. DNA for the CDR3: TGCAGCGTTGAAGAGAACTACGAGCAGTACTTC.

The chain has TRBV9 and TRBJ1-3, with a weak D call TRBD1 (5 bases). Germline V gives CDR1 SGDLS, CDR2 YYNGEE. The V end lost 3 bases, the J end lost 4 bases, and 11 bases lay between the germline ends. The CDR3 spans 14 residues. The CDR3 nucleotides are TGTGCCAGCAGCGCCACGGGGCAAGGAAACACCATATATTTT. As protein: CASSATGQGNTIYF.

The chain uses TRBV7-8 and TRBJ2-5, with 10 bases aligning to TRBD2. The germline CDR1 and CDR2 sequences are SGHVS and FQNEAQ. This CDR3 region has 17 residues. V was pared by 2 bases and J by 4 bases, with 10 bases of the junction left unmatched. The CDR3 bases are TGTGCCAGCAGCTTAATTGAGCTAGCGGGGGCCCGAGAGACCCAGTACTTC. Translated: CASSLIELAGARETQYF.

The chain has TRBV5-1 and TRBJ2-7; D not resolved. Looked up from germline, CDR1 is SGHRS and CDR2 is YFSETQ. V lost 0 bases, J lost 6 bases, and 10 bases lay in between. The CDR3 has 13 residues. In DNA form, the CDR3 reads TGCGCCAGCAGCTTGGCTGGGTTTAGCGAGCAGTACTTC. Its translation is CASSLAGFSEQYF.

This clone was detected only a few times. This sequence joins TRBV5-6 and TRBJ1-1; D is undetermined. V was cut by 0 bases and J by 1 base, with 7 bases left in between. Germline V gives CDR1 SGHDT, CDR2 YYEEEE. The CDR3 runs to 14 residues. The CDR3 sequence is CASSLAAGNTEAFF. The CDR3 DNA sequence: TGTGCCAGCAGCTTGGCCGCGGGGAACACTGAAGCTTTCTTT.

A few counts support this clone. This chain links TRBV30 with TRBJ1-2, with TRBD1 identical over 9 bases. CDR1 is GTSNPN, CDR2 SVGIG, per germline (reference sequence). The CDR3 consists of 15 residues. J gave up 3 bases and V 5 bases, and 10 bases lay outside the gene matches. This CDR3 reads CAWYRDRAKDYGYTF. In DNA, the CDR3 is TGTGCCTGGTATAGGGACAGGGCAAAGGACTATGGCTACACCTTC.

The chain recombines TRBV10-3 with TRBJ1-4; 12 bases are shared with TRBD1. The V segment lost 6 bases and the J segment 5 bases; nucleotides outside the gene matches: 1. Germline values: CDR1 ENHRY, CDR2 SYGVKD. CDR3 length: 14 amino acids. This CDR3 reads CAIRGQGANEKLFF. Written as DNA, the CDR3 is TGTGCCATCAGGGGACAGGGGGCGAATGAAAAACTGTTTTTT.

V is TRBV10-3 and J is TRBJ2-1, with 15 bases identical to TRBD2. The junction had 1 base not matched to a gene; V was cut back by 0 bases and J by 7 bases. The CDR3 runs to 16 residues. Germline V lookup: CDR1 ENHRY, CDR2 SYGVKD. CDR3 sequence (DNA): TGTGCCATCAGTGAGTCGGGACTAGCGGGGGGAAATGAGCAGTTCTTC. Protein sequence: CAISESGLAGGNEQFF.

The chain links TRBV5-1 to TRBJ2-5; 9 positions agree with TRBD2. V shed 3 bases, J shed 2 bases, and the junction held 11 bases outside the gene matches. The CDR3 length is 17 residues. Germline CDR1 reads SGHRS; CDR2 reads YFSETQ. The chain's CDR3 is CASSWRPIAGEQETQYF. CDR3 nucleotide sequence: TGCGCCAGCAGCTGGCGGCCAATAGCGGGGGAACAAGAGACCCAGTACTTC.

The chain carries TRBV4-1 and TRBJ1-3, with D possibly TRBD1 on 5 matching bases. Per germline, CDR1 MGHRA and CDR2 YSYEKL. V lost 4 bases, J lost 1 base, and 8 bases lay in between. The CDR3 spans 14 residues. The CDR3 loop is CASSLGPSGNTIYF. The CDR3 DNA reads TGCGCCAGCAGCCTGGGACCTTCTGGAAACACCATATATTTT.

The rearrangement links TRBV5-1 to TRBJ2-7; 7 nucleotides line up with TRBD1. After removal of 6 bases from V and 7 bases from J, the junction contained 13 bases not matched to a gene. Germline V gene data show CDR1 as SGHRS and CDR2 as YFSETQ. CDR3 length: 14 amino acids. The CDR3 sequence is CASTLRQGTGEQYF. DNA for the CDR3: TGCGCCAGCACCCTCCGACAGGGAACGGGGGAGCAGTACTTC.

J is TRBJ1-1 and V is TRBV30, with D tentatively TRBD1 (5 bases). The CDR3 totals 14 residues. The germline V gene has CDR1 GTSNPN and CDR2 SVGIG (reference sequence). Trimming shortened V by 1 base and J by 4 bases, and 13 bases separated the two germline ends. CDR3 region: CAWSAGSRATEAFF. The CDR3 DNA follows: TGTGCCTGGAGTGCAGGGAGTAGGGCCACTGAAGCTTTCTTT.

This clone is a singleton in its sample. The rearrangement uses TRBV9 and TRBJ1-1, with TRBD1 identical over 9 bases. V lost 0 bases, J lost 2 bases, and 5 bases stayed unmatched. From germline, CDR1 is SGDLS and CDR2 YYNGEE. The CDR3 runs 16 residues. The CDR3 protein is CASSVGGDRANTEAFF. The CDR3 region has the DNA TGTGCCAGCAGCGTAGGGGGGGACAGGGCCAACACTGAAGCTTTCTTT.

There are a few counts of this clone. The gene calls are TRBV5-6 and TRBJ1-6; D remains ambiguous. The CDR3 loop spans 15 amino acids. V was shortened by 1 base and J by 6 bases, with 11 bases between the two germline ends. In germline, CDR1 is SGHDT, CDR2 YYEEEE. The CDR3 DNA follows: TGTGCCAGCAGCTTGTCGGGGTCGCGTAATTCACCCCTCCACTTT. This gives the protein CASSLSGSRNSPLHF.

The chain couples TRBV18 to TRBJ1-3, with TRBD1 matching over 9 bases. This CDR3 has 18 residues. Germline trimming cut 4 bases from V and 4 bases from J; bases unmatched to any gene: 14. Germline assignment: CDR1 KGHSH and CDR2 LQKENI. The CDR3 DNA reads TGTGCCAGCTCACAACTGAGCCCCGGGACAGGGTCCGGAAACACCATATATTTT. It codes for CASSQLSPGTGSGNTIYF.